The subject of this entry is one TCR beta chain. V was shortened by 11 bases and J by 9 bases, with 13 bases between the two germline ends. Per the germline V gene, CDR1 is MNHEY and CDR2 is SVGAGI. This CDR3 region has 10 residues. The record originates from a study of blood T cell repertoires in COVID-19. Study as a whole: Samples of COVID-19 (acute and convalescent) were obtained from the United States, Italy and Spain. PBMCs, B-cell-depleted T cells, or T cells were the source of the cDNA or gDNA that made up the material.

Original handling: The assay estimated nucleated cells by amplifying reference gene primers. The table came from immunoSEQ multiplex PCR; TCRdb's copy has only in-frame clones and leaves some out. The V and J calls and clone size come from that table; D and trimming were worked out from the DNA. The data hold about 68,000 clones, with over 75% observed a single time. This sequence joins TRBV6-5 and TRBJ1-2, with D possibly matching TRBD1 (5 bases). The sequenced material came from peripheral blood. This receptor was identified in a man aged 50 to 60 with acute or convalescent COVID-19. The DNA of the CDR3 is TGTGCCGCGGGGGTTTTAAGCTACACCTTC. Translation gives CAAGVLSYTF.